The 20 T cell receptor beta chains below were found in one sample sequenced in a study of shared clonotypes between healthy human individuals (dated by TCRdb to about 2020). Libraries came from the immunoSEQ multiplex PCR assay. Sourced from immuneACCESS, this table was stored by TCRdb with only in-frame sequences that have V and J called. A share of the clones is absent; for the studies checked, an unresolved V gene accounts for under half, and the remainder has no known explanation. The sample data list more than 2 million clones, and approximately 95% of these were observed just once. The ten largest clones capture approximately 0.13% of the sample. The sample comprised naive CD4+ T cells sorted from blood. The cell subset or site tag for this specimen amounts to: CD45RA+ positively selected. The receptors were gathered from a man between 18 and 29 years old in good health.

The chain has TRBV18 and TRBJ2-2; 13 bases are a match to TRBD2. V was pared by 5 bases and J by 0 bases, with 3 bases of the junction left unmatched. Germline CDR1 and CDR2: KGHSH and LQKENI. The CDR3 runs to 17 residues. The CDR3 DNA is TGTGCCAGCTCATTGGGACTAGCGGGAACGAACACCGGGGAGCTGTTTTTT. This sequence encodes CASSLGLAGTNTGELFF.

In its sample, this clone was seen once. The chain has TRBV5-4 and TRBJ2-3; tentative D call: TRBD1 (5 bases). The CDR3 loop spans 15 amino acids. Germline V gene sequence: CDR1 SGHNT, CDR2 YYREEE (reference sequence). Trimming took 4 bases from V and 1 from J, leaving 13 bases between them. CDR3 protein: CASSRSQGGTDTQYF. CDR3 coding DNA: TGTGCCAGCAGCAGGAGTCAGGGCGGCACAGATACGCAGTATTTT.

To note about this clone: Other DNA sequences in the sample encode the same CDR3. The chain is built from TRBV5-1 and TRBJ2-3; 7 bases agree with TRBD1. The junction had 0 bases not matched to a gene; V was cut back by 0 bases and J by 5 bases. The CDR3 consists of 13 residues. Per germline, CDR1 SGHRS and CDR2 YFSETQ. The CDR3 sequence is CASSLGDRDTQYF. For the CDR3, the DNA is TGCGCCAGCAGCTTGGGGGACAGAGATACGCAGTATTTT. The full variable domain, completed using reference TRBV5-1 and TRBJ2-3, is KAGVTQTPRYLIKTRGQQVTLSCSPISGHRSVSWYQQTPGQGLQFLFEYFSETQRNKGNFPGRFSGRQFSNSRSEMNVSTLELGDSALYLCASSLGDRDTQYFGPGTRLTVL.

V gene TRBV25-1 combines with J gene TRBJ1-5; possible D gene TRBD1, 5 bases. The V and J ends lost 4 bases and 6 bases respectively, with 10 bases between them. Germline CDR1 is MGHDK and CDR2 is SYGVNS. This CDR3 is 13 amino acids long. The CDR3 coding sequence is TGTGCCAGCAGTGCCGGGGGAGGTCAGCCCCAGCATTTT. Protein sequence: CASSAGGGQPQHF.

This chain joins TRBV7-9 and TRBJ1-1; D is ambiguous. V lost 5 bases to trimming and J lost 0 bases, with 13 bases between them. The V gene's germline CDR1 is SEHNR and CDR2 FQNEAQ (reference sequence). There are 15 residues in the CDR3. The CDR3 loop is CASSTLGVLNTEAFF. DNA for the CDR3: TGTGCCAGCAGCACGCTTGGGGTACTGAACACTGAAGCTTTCTTT.

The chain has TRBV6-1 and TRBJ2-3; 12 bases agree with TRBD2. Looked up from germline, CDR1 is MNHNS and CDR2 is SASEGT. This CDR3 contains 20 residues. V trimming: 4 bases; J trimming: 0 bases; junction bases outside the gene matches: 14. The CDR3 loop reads CASSVATSGGLRQSTDTQYF. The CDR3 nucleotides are TGTGCCAGCAGTGTCGCGACTAGCGGGGGTTTACGACAAAGCACAGATACGCAGTATTTT.

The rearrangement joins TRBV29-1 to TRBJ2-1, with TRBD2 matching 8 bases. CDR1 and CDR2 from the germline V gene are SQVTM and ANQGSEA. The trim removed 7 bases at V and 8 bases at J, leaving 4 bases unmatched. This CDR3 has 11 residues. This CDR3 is CSGGLVDEQFF. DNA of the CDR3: TGCAGCGGGGGACTAGTCGATGAGCAGTTCTTC.

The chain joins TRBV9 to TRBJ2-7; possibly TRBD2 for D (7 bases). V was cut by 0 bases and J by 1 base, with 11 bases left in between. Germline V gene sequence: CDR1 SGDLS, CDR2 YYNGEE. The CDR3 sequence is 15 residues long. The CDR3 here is CASSVDGGLSYEQYF. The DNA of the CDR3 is TGTGCCAGCAGCGTAGACGGGGGGCTTTCCTACGAGCAGTACTTC.

CDR3 protein: CASSGGQGHINIQYF. In nucleotides, the CDR3 is TGTGCCAGCAGCGGTGGACAGGGTCATATTAACATTCAGTACTTC. The genes are TRBV9 and TRBJ2-4; 8 nucleotides match TRBD1. V gave up 3 bases and J gave up 7 bases; unmatched junction bases: 9. This CDR3 has 15 residues. Germline values: CDR1 SGDLS, CDR2 YYNGEE.

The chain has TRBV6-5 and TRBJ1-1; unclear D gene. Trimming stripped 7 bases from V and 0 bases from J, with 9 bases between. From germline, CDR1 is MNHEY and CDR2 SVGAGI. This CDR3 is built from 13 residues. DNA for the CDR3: TGTGCCAGCACCAAGAACATGAACACTGAAGCTTTCTTT. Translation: CASTKNMNTEAFF.

Written as DNA, the CDR3 is TGTGCCAGTAGTCCTCCGGGACTAGTGAACACAGATACGCAGTATTTT. Translated: CASSPPGLVNTDTQYF. The chain couples TRBV19 to TRBJ2-3, with 8 bases identical to TRBD2. Germline V CDR1 and CDR2: LNHDA, SQIVND (reference sequence). Trimming removed 5 bases from V and 2 bases from J; junction bases left unmatched: 9. There are 16 residues in the CDR3.

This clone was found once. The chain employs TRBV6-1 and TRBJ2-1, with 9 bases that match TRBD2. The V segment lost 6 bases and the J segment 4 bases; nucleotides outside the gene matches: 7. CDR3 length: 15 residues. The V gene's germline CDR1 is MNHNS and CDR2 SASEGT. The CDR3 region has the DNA TGTGCCAGCAGGGATAGCGGGGGAGCATACAATGAGCAGTTCTTC. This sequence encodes CASRDSGGAYNEQFF.

For the CDR3, the DNA is TGTGCCAGCAGCCCCTGGGGGATGAACACTGAAGCTTTCTTT. This gives the protein CASSPWGMNTEAFF. The chain is built from TRBV7-2 and TRBJ1-1; the D gene is possibly TRBD1 (5 bases). V was pared by 5 bases and J by 0 bases, with 10 bases between. The CDR3 length is 14 residues. Germline CDR1 reads SGHTA; CDR2 reads FQGNSA.

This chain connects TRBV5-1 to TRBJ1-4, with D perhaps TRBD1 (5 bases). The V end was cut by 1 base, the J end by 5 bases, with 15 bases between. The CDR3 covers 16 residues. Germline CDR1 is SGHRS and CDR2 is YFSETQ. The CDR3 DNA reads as TGCGCCAGCAGCTTGTGGGGGTCTACGGGGAATGAAAAACTGTTTTTT. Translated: CASSLWGSTGNEKLFF.

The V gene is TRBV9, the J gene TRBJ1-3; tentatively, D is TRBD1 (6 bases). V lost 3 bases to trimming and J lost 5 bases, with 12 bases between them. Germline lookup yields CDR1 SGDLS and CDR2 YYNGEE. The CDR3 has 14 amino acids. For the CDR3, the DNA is TGTGCCAGCAGCGAGGGGGGACGAAGAAACACCATATATTTT. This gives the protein CASSEGGRRNTIYF. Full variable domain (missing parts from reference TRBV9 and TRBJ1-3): DSGVTQTPKHLITATGQRVTLRCSPRSGDLSVYWYQQSLDQGLQFLIQYYNGEERAKGNILERFSAQQFPDLHSELNLSSLELGDSALYFCASSEGGRRNTIYFGEGSWLTVV.

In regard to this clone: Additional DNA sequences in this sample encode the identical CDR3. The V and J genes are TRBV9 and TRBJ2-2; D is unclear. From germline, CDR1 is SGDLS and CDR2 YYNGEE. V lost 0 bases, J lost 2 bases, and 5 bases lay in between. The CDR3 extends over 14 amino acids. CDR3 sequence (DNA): TGTGCCAGCAGCGTAGCACCCAACACCGGGGAGCTGTTTTTT. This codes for CASSVAPNTGELFF.

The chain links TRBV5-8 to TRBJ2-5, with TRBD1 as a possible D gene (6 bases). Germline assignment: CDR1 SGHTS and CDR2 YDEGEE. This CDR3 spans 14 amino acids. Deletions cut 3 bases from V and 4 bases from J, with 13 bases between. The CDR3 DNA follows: TGTGCCAGCAGCTGGTGGGGGCGGGCAGAGACCCAGTACTTC. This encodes CASSWWGRAETQYF.

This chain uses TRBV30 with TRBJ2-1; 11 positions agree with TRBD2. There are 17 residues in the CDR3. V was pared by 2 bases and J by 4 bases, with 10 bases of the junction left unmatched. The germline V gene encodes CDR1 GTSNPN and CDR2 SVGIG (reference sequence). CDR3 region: CAWSSPPTSGSYNEQFF. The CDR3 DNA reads TGTGCCTGGAGTTCCCCTCCTACTAGCGGGAGTTACAATGAGCAGTTCTTC.

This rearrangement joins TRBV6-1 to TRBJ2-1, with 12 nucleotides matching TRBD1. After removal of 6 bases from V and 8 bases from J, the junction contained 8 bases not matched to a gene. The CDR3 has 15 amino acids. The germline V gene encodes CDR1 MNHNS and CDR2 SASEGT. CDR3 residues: CASRRGQGASYEQFF. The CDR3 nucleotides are TGTGCCAGCAGAAGGGGACAGGGGGCTAGCTATGAGCAGTTCTTC.

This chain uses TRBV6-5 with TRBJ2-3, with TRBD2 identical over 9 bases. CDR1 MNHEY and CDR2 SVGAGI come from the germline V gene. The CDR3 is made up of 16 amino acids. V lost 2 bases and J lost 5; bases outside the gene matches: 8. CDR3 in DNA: TGTGCCAGCAGTTACCGTCCGGGACTAGCAGTAGATACGCAGTATTTT. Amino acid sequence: CASSYRPGLAVDTQYF.